This is a list of T cell receptor beta chains from one sample in a study of control samples from healthy donors and cancer patients. Libraries were prepared by immunoSEQ multiplex PCR; TCRdb keeps only in-frame clonotypes and omits some of them. The repertoire holds 100,000 or so clones, with roughly 78% as singletons. Sequencing was carried out using blood. Source of these receptors: a woman between 55 and 75 years old in good health. CDR3s include the opening cysteine and the closing phenylalanine or tryptophan. The order of the fields is J gene, CDR3 length, V gene, clone size, CDR3 protein. Clone sizes are given selectively: once, few, many, or a class where the clone is expanded.

j_call: TRBJ2-2
cdr3_length: 15
v_call: TRBV11-2
clone_size: NA
cdr3_aa: CASSLFTGSPGELFF

j_call: TRBJ2-7
cdr3_length: 14
v_call: TRBV5-5
clone_size: once
cdr3_aa: CASSLAGGLGEQYF

j_call: TRBJ1-4
cdr3_length: 17
v_call: TRBV2
clone_size: NA
cdr3_aa: CASSRAGTGTLNEKLFF

j_call: TRBJ2-5
cdr3_length: 14
v_call: TRBV6-8
clone_size: NA
cdr3_aa: CASSCSGSFKTQYF

j_call: TRBJ2-3
cdr3_length: 12
v_call: TRBV5-4
clone_size: NA
cdr3_aa: CASSLATDTQYF

j_call: TRBJ2-3
cdr3_length: 15
v_call: TRBV5-1
clone_size: NA
cdr3_aa: CASSLDNNGPDTQYF

j_call: TRBJ1-5
cdr3_length: 12
v_call: TRBV28
clone_size: NA
cdr3_aa: CASIEGNQPQHF

j_call: TRBJ2-1
cdr3_length: 14
v_call: TRBV29-1
clone_size: NA
cdr3_aa: CSAETARSYNEQFF

j_call: TRBJ1-5
cdr3_length: 14
v_call: TRBV19
clone_size: NA
cdr3_aa: CASTQGRGYQPQHF

j_call: TRBJ2-2
cdr3_length: 12
v_call: TRBV28
clone_size: once
cdr3_aa: CAVSENTGELFF

j_call: TRBJ1-1
cdr3_length: 13
v_call: TRBV6-6
clone_size: once
cdr3_aa: CASKTGANTEAFF

j_call: TRBJ2-1
cdr3_length: 12
v_call: TRBV4-3
clone_size: few
cdr3_aa: CASSRFNNEQFF

j_call: TRBJ2-2
cdr3_length: 16
v_call: TRBV5-1
clone_size: NA
cdr3_aa: CASSFLTGGTTGELFF

j_call: TRBJ2-5
cdr3_length: 14
v_call: TRBV7-2
clone_size: NA
cdr3_aa: CASSSGPWGETQYF

j_call: TRBJ2-3
cdr3_length: 13
v_call: TRBV7-9
clone_size: once
cdr3_aa: CASQQGGTDTQYF

j_call: TRBJ1-2
cdr3_length: 14
v_call: TRBV18
clone_size: NA
cdr3_aa: CASSSNRVNYGYTF

j_call: TRBJ2-1
cdr3_length: 16
v_call: TRBV5-1
clone_size: NA
cdr3_aa: CASSFSGQGSYNEQFF